This entry concerns a single T cell receptor beta chain. Other DNA sequences of this sample code for an identical CDR3. Some clones are missing from TCRdb's copy, which holds only in-frame ones; the method was immunoSEQ multiplex PCR. The table has 360,000 or so clones, nearly 90% seen once. The entry originates in a study of blood T cell repertoires in COVID-19. The CDR3 spans 14 residues. The ends lost 4 bases at V and 5 bases at J; junction bases unmatched: 3. CDR1 and CDR2 (germline): SGDLS, YYNGEE. Sequencing used peripheral blood. The clonotype was recovered from a man younger than 35 with active or convalescent COVID-19. V usage is TRBV9 and J usage is TRBJ1-4; 9 bases match TRBD1. CDR3: CASSPGTGNEKLFF. CDR3 DNA: TGTGCCAGCAGCCCTGGGACAGGGAATGAAAAACTGTTTTTT.